This is a list of T cell receptor beta chains from one sample in a study of cytomegalovirus exposure and HLA in healthy donors. This table comes from immunoSEQ multiplex PCR, and its TCRdb copy is limited to in-frame clones, with some not included. Found here are some 120,000 clones, 83% of them singletons; the top ten hold more than 3.5%. Sequenced: PBMCs. The receptors come from a woman between 40 and 50 years old in good health and CMV-seropositive. Each CDR3 is given with its conserved first and last residue. A D gene is named only where the DNA matches it firmly. Clone size is shown for a subset of rows, as once, few, many or a class of expanded clone.

TRBV9,TRBJ2-1,few,NA,CASSDGAGRDNEQFF,TGTGCCAGCAGCGACGGGGCGGGAAGGGACAATGAGCAGTTCTTC
TRBV5-6,TRBJ2-7,NA,NA,CASSPRPGRPKRNEQYF,TGTGCCAGCAGCCCGAGACCCGGGAGACCAAAGAGGAACGAGCAGTACTTC
TRBV30,TRBJ1-5,NA,TRBD1,CACAGTGGQPQHF,TGTGCCTGTGCCGGGACAGGGGGACAGCCCCAGCATTTT
TRBV5-1,TRBJ2-7,NA,TRBD2,CASSLGRLAGEKGEQYF,TGCGCCAGCAGCTTGGGGAGACTAGCGGGAGAAAAGGGCGAGCAGTACTTC
TRBV20-1,TRBJ1-2,NA,NA,CSARQGGYTF,TGCAGTGCTAGACAGGGCGGCTACACCTTC
TRBV18,TRBJ2-1,NA,TRBD2,CASSRTSGGDNEQFF,TGTGCCAGCTCTCGGACTAGCGGAGGGGACAATGAGCAGTTCTTC
TRBV6-4,TRBJ2-3,few,TRBD2,CASSSSGGTDTQYF,TGTGCCAGCAGTTCTAGCGGGGGCACAGATACGCAGTATTTT
TRBV7-9,TRBJ1-2,NA,NA,CSSSFTGGYTF,TGTTCCAGCAGCTTTACAGGGGGCTACACCTTC
TRBV9,TRBJ2-7,NA,NA,CASSVGPSAAGEQYF,TGTGCCAGCAGCGTAGGGCCTAGCGCCGCTGGCGAGCAGTACTTC
TRBV30,TRBJ2-1,NA,TRBD1,CAWRAGTAYNEQFF,TGTGCCTGGAGGGCCGGGACAGCGTACAATGAGCAGTTCTTC
TRBV27,TRBJ1-6,NA,TRBD1,CASRRDRVETAPLHF,TGTGCCAGCAGACGTGACAGGGTCGAGACGGCACCCCTCCACTTT
TRBV7-2,TRBJ1-5,few,TRBD1,CASSEYRGVSNQPQHF,TGTGCCAGCAGCGAATACAGGGGAGTAAGCAATCAGCCCCAGCATTTT
TRBV2,TRBJ2-7,NA,NA,CASSGTFVEQYF,TGTGCCAGCAGTGGGACATTCGTCGAGCAGTACTTC
TRBV13,TRBJ2-3,NA,TRBD2,CASSLEGLRGITDTQYF,TGTGCCAGCAGCTTAGAGGGACTAAGGGGAATCACAGATACGCAGTATTTT
TRBV28,TRBJ1-1,NA,TRBD1,CASSAGTASEAFF,TGTGCCAGCAGCGCCGGGACAGCCTCTGAAGCTTTCTTT
TRBV4-3,TRBJ2-1,NA,NA,CASSQDLALSYNEQFF,TGCGCCAGCAGCCAAGATCTAGCATTATCCTACAATGAGCAGTTCTTC
TRBV10-3,TRBJ2-2,NA,NA,CAITGFGGELFF,TGTGCCATCACCGGTTTCGGCGGGGAGCTGTTTTTT
TRBV28,TRBJ1-2,NA,TRBD1,CASSLGRGVGYTF,TGTGCCAGCAGTCTAGGCAGGGGGGTCGGCTACACCTTC
TRBV4-1,TRBJ2-7,once,TRBD2,CASSRPPLGRVGTRENPYEQYF,TGCGCCAGCAGCCGACCCCCTCTGGGAAGGGTAGGGACTAGGGAAAATCCGTACGAGCAGTACTTC
TRBV9,TRBJ2-6,NA,TRBD1,CASSVRDREFGANVLTF,TGTGCCAGCAGCGTAAGGGACAGGGAATTTGGGGCCAACGTCCTGACTTTC
TRBV2,TRBJ2-5,NA,NA,CASSPSWGPQNQETQYF,TGTGCCAGCAGCCCTAGTTGGGGGCCGCAGAACCAAGAGACCCAGTACTTC
TRBV2,TRBJ2-5,few,TRBD2,CAVSGTLQETQYF,TGTGCCGTGAGCGGGACCCTCCAAGAGACCCAGTACTTC
TRBV19,TRBJ2-1,few,TRBD1,CASSIGDRGPYNEQFF,TGTGCCAGTAGTATAGGCGACAGGGGCCCCTACAATGAGCAGTTCTTC
TRBV30,TRBJ2-7,NA,TRBD2,CAWARARVAGGDEQYF,TGTGCCTGGGCCCGAGCAAGGGTAGCGGGAGGGGACGAGCAGTACTTC
TRBV7-9,TRBJ1-2,many,NA,CASSLTSGIDNYGYTF,TGTGCCAGCAGCTTAACTTCCGGGATCGATAACTATGGCTACACCTTC
TRBV28,TRBJ1-1,NA,TRBD1,CASSLTGGTEAFF,TGTGCCAGCAGCCTGACAGGGGGCACTGAAGCTTTCTTT
TRBV5-6,TRBJ2-7,NA,TRBD1,CASSRDRGFSYEQYF,TGTGCCAGCAGCCGGGACAGGGGTTTCTCCTACGAGCAGTACTTC
TRBV7-3,TRBJ2-7,NA,NA,CASSLGNSYEQYF,TGTGCCAGCAGCTTAGGCAACTCCTACGAGCAGTACTTC
TRBV4-3,TRBJ2-1,once,TRBD2,CASSPSLGLVPHEQFF,TGCGCCAGCAGCCCCTCTTTAGGACTAGTCCCCCATGAGCAGTTCTTC
TRBV25-1,TRBJ2-3,NA,NA,CASSEPAPRGTDTQYF,TGTGCCAGCAGTGAGCCAGCGCCCCGGGGGACAGATACGCAGTATTTT
TRBV28,TRBJ2-7,NA,TRBD2,CASRGTSGYEQYF,TGTGCCAGCAGGGGGACTAGCGGTTACGAGCAGTACTTC